The 22 T cell receptor beta chains listed next were all sequenced from one sample in a study of T cell responses to AZD1222 COVID-19 vaccine. The protocol was immunoSEQ multiplex PCR, while the TCRdb copy is restricted to in-frame clones and leaves out a portion. Of 120,000 to 150,000 clones listed, around 91% are singletons. This specimen was peripheral blood, taken on day 0 of AZD1222 vaccination. The receptors shown here come from an adult in good health.

The V and J genes are TRBV6-1 and TRBJ2-7; D may match TRBD1 or TRBD2 (5 bases each). The CDR3 length is 16 residues. The germline V gene has CDR1 MNHNS and CDR2 SASEGT. V was clipped by 1 base and J by 3 bases, with 16 bases between them. The CDR3 region has the DNA TGTGCCAGCAGTGAAGGTCGGGGCAGGTCTTTCTACGAGCAGTACTTC. It is translated as CASSEGRGRSFYEQYF.

V gene TRBV7-9 combines with J gene TRBJ1-5; D unclear. V dropped 2 bases and J dropped 5 bases, with 7 bases sitting between them. Germline lookup yields CDR1 SEHNR and CDR2 FQNEAQ (reference sequence). CDR3 length: 13 amino acids. DNA for the CDR3: TGTGCCAGCAGCTTATACGGAGATCAGCCCCAGCATTTT. The encoded protein is CASSLYGDQPQHF.

V is TRBV10-3 and J is TRBJ2-3, with D perhaps given as TRBD1 or TRBD2 (5 bases each). The germline gives CDR1 ENHRY, CDR2 SYGVKD. This CDR3 is 15 amino acids long. V gave up 3 bases and J gave up 6 bases, with 16 bases separating them. The CDR3 region is CAISDGNRGEDTQYF. Written as DNA, the CDR3 is TGTGCCATCAGTGACGGGAACAGAGGGGAGGATACGCAGTATTTT.

CDR3 residues: CATKDGATNEKLFF. CDR3 nucleotides: TGTGCCACCAAAGACGGAGCAACTAATGAAAAACTGTTTTTT. The V gene is TRBV10-3, the J gene TRBJ1-4; D remains ambiguous. Germline V gives CDR1 ENHRY, CDR2 SYGVKD. V lost 10 bases and J lost 0, with 12 bases in between. This CDR3 is 14 amino acids long.

V and J are TRBV18 and TRBJ1-3; a possible D gene is TRBD1 (6 bases). With 6 bases removed from V and 2 bases from J, the gap between germline ends came to 17 bases. The CDR3 is 16 amino acids. Germline V gives CDR1 KGHSH, CDR2 LQKENI. The CDR3 region is CASSPGQPKAGNTIYF. The CDR3 DNA follows: TGTGCCAGCTCCCCTGGACAGCCGAAGGCTGGAAACACCATATATTTT. The complete variable domain, with remaining parts taken from reference TRBV18 and TRBJ1-3, reads NAGVMQNPRHLVRRRGQEARLRCSPMKGHSHVYWYRQLPEEGLKFMVYLQKENIIDESGMPKERFSAEFPKEGPSILRIQQVVRGDSAAYFCASSPGQPKAGNTIYFGEGSWLTVV.

The rearrangement links TRBV27 to TRBJ2-3; 9 bases align to TRBD1. V lost 2 bases and J lost 7; bases outside the gene matches: 16. This CDR3 has 18 residues. The germline CDR1 and CDR2 sequences are MNHEY and SMNVEV (reference sequence). CDR3 in DNA: TGTGCCAGCAGTTTAGGCGCTTTGGGGACAGGGACACTTTATACGCAGTATTTT. This codes for CASSLGALGTGTLYTQYF.

The sample holds many counts of this clone. The chain employs TRBV29-1 and TRBJ1-2; D gene ambiguous. Germline CDR1 and CDR2: SQVTM and ANQGSEA. The CDR3 runs 14 residues. V was pared by 2 bases and J by 2 bases, with 12 bases between. The CDR3, as DNA: TGCAGCGTTGAATTACCGGGATTAAACTATGGCTACACCTTC. This sequence encodes CSVELPGLNYGYTF.

The CDR3 region has the DNA TGTGCCAGTACCCCGGGGGGTGGAAGCGAGCAGTACTTC. Translated, it gives CASTPGGGSEQYF. The J gene is TRBJ2-7, the V gene TRBV19; 7 nucleotides line up with TRBD2. Germline loops: CDR1 LNHDA, CDR2 SQIVND (reference sequence). With V trimmed by 7 bases and J by 6 bases, 9 bases remained unmatched. This CDR3 has 13 residues.

The rearrangement joins TRBV7-2 to TRBJ2-3; a possible D gene is TRBD2 (7 bases). CDR3 length equals 15 residues. The germline V gene encodes CDR1 SGHTA and CDR2 FQGNSA. V was clipped by 6 bases and J by 4 bases, with 17 bases between them. The chain's CDR3 is CASRRGGRWADTQYF. CDR3 DNA sequence: TGTGCCAGCAGGAGGGGGGGCCGGTGGGCAGATACGCAGTATTTT. Using reference TRBV7-2 and TRBJ2-3 for the parts outside the CDR3, the full variable domain is GAGVSQSPSNKVTEKGKDVELRCDPISGHTALYWYRQSLGQGLEFLIYFQGNSAPDKSGLPSDRFSAERTGGSVSTLTIQRTQQEDSAVYLCASRRGGRWADTQYFGPGTRLTVL.

The chain carries TRBV7-9 and TRBJ2-5; 8 nucleotides agree with TRBD1. V was clipped by 5 bases and J by 5 bases; unmatched bases: 13. Germline V gives CDR1 SEHNR, CDR2 FQNEAQ (reference sequence). The CDR3 covers 16 residues. As DNA, the CDR3 is TGTGCCAGCAGCCCCAGACAGGGGAGGTCTGCGGAGACCCAGTACTTC. Protein product: CASSPRQGRSAETQYF.

The rearrangement joins TRBV28 to TRBJ2-2, with 12 nucleotides matching TRBD2. From germline, CDR1 is MDHEN and CDR2 SYDVKM. There are 17 residues in the CDR3. J lost 1 base, V lost 4 bases, and 4 bases had no gene match. CDR3 nucleotides: TGTGCCAGCAGTTCACCGGGACTAGCGGGGAACACCGGGGAGCTGTTTTTT. Translation gives CASSSPGLAGNTGELFF.

V usage is TRBV27 and J usage is TRBJ2-2, with D unresolved. CDR1 is MNHEY and CDR2 is SMNVEV in the germline V gene (reference sequence). Trimming shortened V by 1 base and J by 0 bases, and 6 bases separated the two germline ends. CDR3 length: 15 residues. CDR3 loop: CASSLLSPNTGELFF. CDR3 nucleotides: TGTGCCAGCAGTTTATTATCTCCGAACACCGGGGAGCTGTTTTTT.

V gene TRBV28 combines with J gene TRBJ1-1; TRBD1 might be the D (5 bases). V gave up 3 bases and J gave up 6 bases, with 8 bases separating them. The CDR3 is made up of 12 amino acids. The germline gives CDR1 MDHEN, CDR2 SYDVKM. CDR3 in amino acids: CASSFGGAEAFF. In DNA, the CDR3 is TGTGCCAGCAGTTTCGGGGGGGCTGAAGCTTTCTTT.

The genes are TRBV6-5 and TRBJ2-1; D tentatively reads TRBD1 or TRBD2 (5 bases each). Germline-derived CDR1 and CDR2 are MNHEY and SVGAGI. The CDR3 spans 15 residues. Trimming left V 0 bases short and J 4 bases short, with 10 bases between. Here the CDR3 DNA reads TGTGCCAGCAGTTACTCTTCGGGGCTTTACAATGAGCAGTTCTTC. Translation gives CASSYSSGLYNEQFF.

The CDR3 spells CATSREISTGEQFF. The CDR3 region has the DNA TGTGCCACCAGCAGAGAAATCTCGACGGGTGAGCAGTTCTTC. V is TRBV15 and J is TRBJ2-1; no clear D. Germline CDR1 reads LNHNV; CDR2 reads YYDKDF (reference sequence). Trimming left V 0 bases short and J 9 bases short, with 12 bases between. The CDR3 sequence is 14 residues long. Variable domain in full (rest from reference TRBV15 and TRBJ2-1): DAMVIQNPRYQVTQFGKPVTLSCSQTLNHNVMYWYQQKSSQAPKLLFHYYDKDFNNEADTPDNFQSRRPNTSFCFLDIRSPGLGDTAMYLCATSREISTGEQFFGPGTRLTVL.

This clone has a single count. This sequence joins TRBV7-9 and TRBJ2-7, with D possibly being TRBD1 or TRBD2 (5 bases each). V was trimmed by 4 bases and J by 2 bases, leaving 12 bases between them. The germline V gene encodes CDR1 SEHNR and CDR2 FQNEAQ (reference sequence). This CDR3 has 14 residues. CDR3 coding DNA: TGTGCCAGCAGCTCTCCGGGACCACCCTACGAGCAGTACTTC. Amino acids: CASSSPGPPYEQYF.

The rearrangement links TRBV4-2 to TRBJ2-6; 9 bases align to TRBD1. V shed 4 bases and J 0 bases; nucleotides not matched to a gene: 1. The length of the CDR3 is 16 residues. Germline V lookup: CDR1 LGHNA, CDR2 YNFKEQ. The CDR3 DNA follows: TGTGCCAGCAGCCCGACAGGGGGCTCTGGGGCCAACGTCCTGACTTTC. Its protein is CASSPTGGSGANVLTF.

J is TRBJ2-7 and V is TRBV5-5; 7 bases are a match to TRBD2. After removal of 0 bases from V and 6 bases from J, the junction contained 3 bases not matched to a gene. This CDR3 is built from 13 residues. Germline CDR1 reads SGHKS; CDR2 reads YYEKEE (reference sequence). The CDR3 DNA reads as TGTGCCAGCAGCTTGGAGGGAGGGCGCGAGCAGTACTTC. This translates into CASSLEGGREQYF.

This clone was observed a few times. The V and J genes are TRBV25-1 and TRBJ1-1; 9 bases line up with TRBD1. Germline lookup yields CDR1 MGHDK and CDR2 SYGVNS. The trim removed 6 bases at V and 3 bases at J, leaving 8 bases unmatched. The CDR3 has 15 residues. CDR3: CASSELDRGDTEAFF. The CDR3 coding sequence is TGTGCCAGCAGCGAACTGGACAGGGGCGACACTGAAGCTTTCTTT.

J is TRBJ1-1 and V is TRBV28; the D gene is possibly TRBD1 (5 bases). Germline V gene sequence: CDR1 MDHEN, CDR2 SYDVKM. V was pared by 7 bases and J by 2 bases, with 11 bases between. The CDR3 has 13 residues. The CDR3 nucleotides read TGTGCCAGCACCTCACAGGAAAACACTGAAGCTTTCTTT. This translates into CASTSQENTEAFF.

V usage is TRBV11-2 and J usage is TRBJ2-3; possibly TRBD2 for D (5 bases). The CDR3 has 15 residues. The germline V and J ends were trimmed by 5 bases and 0 bases, with 12 bases remaining between them. Looked up from germline, CDR1 is SGHAT and CDR2 is FQNNGV. As DNA, the CDR3 is TGTGCCAGCAGCCCTCTTTGGACTAGCACAGATACGCAGTATTTT. Its translation: CASSPLWTSTDTQYF. Looking up the rest from reference TRBV11-2 and TRBJ2-3 gives the full variable domain: EAGVAQSPRYKIIEKRQSVAFWCNPISGHATLYWYQQILGQGPKLLIQFQNNGVVDDSQLPKDRFSAERLKGVDSTLKIQPAKLEDSAVYLCASSPLWTSTDTQYFGPGTRLTVL.

The chain employs TRBV30 and TRBJ2-1; D gene uncertain. Germline V gives CDR1 GTSNPN, CDR2 SVGIG (reference sequence). Trimming shortened V by 0 bases and J by 7 bases, and 4 bases separated the two germline ends. This CDR3 comprises 11 residues. CDR3 DNA sequence: TGTGCCTGGAGTGTATTTAATGAGCAGTTCTTC. Translated, it gives CAWSVFNEQFF.